Sequencing of this T cell receptor beta chain was carried out in a study of blood T cells in healthy people across ages. Study-wide background: Per every two T cells, about one barcoded beta molecule was captured by template switching. Study results and caveats: Comparison with aged donors showed that long-lived donors had more naive CD4+ cells and higher diversity.

A second 7 to 11 cycle PCR used barcoded and J-beta primers. The template-switch adaptor, which had 12 random nucleotides, put a tag on each cDNA molecule. MiXCR, applied by TCRdb to the 5' RACE reads, yields one record per CDR3 protein. This table holds some 900,000 distinct CDR3 sequences, about 28% found once. The authors isolated at least 6 million PBMCs per sample. On this clonotype: Its antigen is unidentified.

The junction had 2 bases not matched to a gene; V was cut back by 0 bases and J by 9 bases. The CDR3 consists of 14 residues. Germline-derived CDR1 and CDR2 are SEHNR and FQNEAQ (reference sequence). The material sequenced was blood. This sequence joins TRBV7-9 and TRBJ1-6, with 7 bases lining up with TRBD1. The clonotype originates from a woman older than 75 in good health. As DNA, the CDR3 is TGTGCCAGCAGCTTAGCAGGGGGCAGTTCACCCCTCCACTTT. Translated: CASSLAGGSSPLHF. The complete variable domain, with remaining parts taken from reference TRBV7-9 and TRBJ1-6, reads DTGVSQNPRHKITKRGQNVTFRCDPISEHNRLYWYRQTLGQGPEFLTYFQNEAQLEKSRLLSDRFSAERPKGSFSTLEIQRTEQGDSAMYLCASSLAGGSSPLHFGNGTRLTVT.